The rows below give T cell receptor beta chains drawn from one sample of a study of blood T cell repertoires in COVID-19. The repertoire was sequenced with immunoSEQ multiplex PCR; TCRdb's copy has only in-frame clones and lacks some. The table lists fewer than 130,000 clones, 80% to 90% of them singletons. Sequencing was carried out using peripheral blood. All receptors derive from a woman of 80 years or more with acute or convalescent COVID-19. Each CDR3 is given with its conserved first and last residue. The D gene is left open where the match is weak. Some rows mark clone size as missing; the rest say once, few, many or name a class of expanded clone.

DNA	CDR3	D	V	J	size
TGTGCCAGCAGCTTGGCCTCGGTCTCCCAAGAGACCCAGTACTTC	CASSLASVSQETQYF	NA	TRBV5-5	TRBJ2-5	NA
TGTGCCAGCAGCGTAGCGGGGGTAAGCAATGAGCAGTTCTTC	CASSVAGVSNEQFF	NA	TRBV9	TRBJ2-1	NA
TGTGCCAGCAGCGTTCTTGGGCGGGGGGGCTACAATGAGCAGTTCTTC	CASSVLGRGGYNEQFF	TRBD2	TRBV9	TRBJ2-1	NA
TGTGCCAGCCGGGGTCTGGGAGACACCATATATTTT	CASRGLGDTIYF	NA	TRBV7-2	TRBJ1-3	NA
TGCGCCAGCAGCCAACCTATTAAAACAGGCAAAAGGAACACTGAAGCTTTCTTT	CASSQPIKTGKRNTEAFF	NA	TRBV4-1	TRBJ1-1	NA
TGTGCCAGCAGTGCTGCAGGGTTCGTTTCACCCCTCCACTTT	CASSAAGFVSPLHF	NA	TRBV25-1	TRBJ1-6	NA
TGTGCCAGCAGTGGATTCAGCGGGGGGAATGAGCAGTTCTTC	CASSGFSGGNEQFF	TRBD2	TRBV28	TRBJ2-1	NA
TGTGCCAGCAGCCCCCACCGGGACAGGGCTTATGGCTACACCTTC	CASSPHRDRAYGYTF	TRBD1	TRBV7-8	TRBJ1-2	NA
TGTGCCAGCAGCCCCAGGGGTCTACCCTACGAGCAGTACTTC	CASSPRGLPYEQYF	NA	TRBV11-3	TRBJ2-7	NA
TGTGCCAGCAGCTTGGAAGGGGGAGTTAACTATGGCTACACCTTC	CASSLEGGVNYGYTF	NA	TRBV5-4	TRBJ1-2	NA
TGTGCCTGGAGTGCCGGGGACATGAACACTGAAGCTTTCTTT	CAWSAGDMNTEAFF	NA	TRBV30	TRBJ1-1	NA
TGTGCCAGTGAGGACCGGGACAGGGATATTTACGAGCAGTACTTC	CASEDRDRDIYEQYF	TRBD1	TRBV28	TRBJ2-7	NA
TGTGCCAGCATGCTCAGGGTTGGCGAGCAGTACTTC	CASMLRVGEQYF	NA	TRBV2	TRBJ2-7	NA
TGTGCCAGCAGCTCCGGACAGGTCCAAGAGACCCAGTACTTC	CASSSGQVQETQYF	TRBD1	TRBV7-8	TRBJ2-5	NA
TGTGCCAGCAGTAAACAGGGGGCACAGCCCCAGCATTTT	CASSKQGAQPQHF	TRBD1	TRBV6-5	TRBJ1-5	NA
TGTGCCAGCAGTCGTCGGACAGGGGGCTTTATGTCCAATCAGCCCCAGCATTTT	CASSRRTGGFMSNQPQHF	TRBD1	TRBV2	TRBJ1-5	NA
TGTGCCCTACAGGGGGCTCCAGAGGGCTACACCTTC	CALQGAPEGYTF	TRBD1	TRBV30	TRBJ1-2	NA
TGTGCCAGCAGCCGCCTACCTGCAGGTCTCGATGAGCAGTTCTTC	CASSRLPAGLDEQFF	NA	TRBV7-9	TRBJ2-1	NA
TGTGCCTGGAGTGTTGGCCTGAACTATGGCTACACCTTC	CAWSVGLNYGYTF	NA	TRBV30	TRBJ1-2	NA
TGTGCCAGCAGCCCCCGGGACTCTAAATACGAGCAGTACTTC	CASSPRDSKYEQYF	NA	TRBV9	TRBJ2-7	NA
TGTGCCAGCAGCCAAGGTGGAGTCGTGGGTACCCAGTACTTC	CASSQGGVVGTQYF	NA	TRBV3-1/TRBV3-2	TRBJ2-5	NA
TGTGCCAGCTCCGGCGGGGAGAATGAGCAGTTCTTC	CASSGGENEQFF	NA	TRBV6-4	TRBJ2-1	NA
TGTGCCAGCAGGGGACAGGTCTCTGGAAACACCATATATTTT	CASRGQVSGNTIYF	TRBD1	TRBV28	TRBJ1-3	NA
TGTGCCAGCAGTCCCCTACGCACTGAAGCTTTCTTT	CASSPLRTEAFF	NA	TRBV2	TRBJ1-1	NA
TGTGCCAGTTCGGAGGGAAACTATGGCTACACCTTC	CASSEGNYGYTF	NA	TRBV19	TRBJ1-2	NA
TGCAGTGCTAGTGTCCAGTATCCCGGGGAGCTGTTTTTT	CSASVQYPGELFF	NA	TRBV20-1	TRBJ2-2	NA
TGTGCCAGCACCCCCGACAGTACATATGAAAAACTGTTTTTT	CASTPDSTYEKLFF	NA	TRBV6-5	TRBJ1-4	NA
TGTGCCACCAGCAGTGCCCCCTCCTACAATGAGCAGTTCTTC	CATSSAPSYNEQFF	NA	TRBV24-1	TRBJ2-1	NA
TGTGCCAGCTCACCACAACATGGCAATCAGCCCCAGCATTTT	CASSPQHGNQPQHF	NA	TRBV18	TRBJ1-5	NA
TGTGCCAGCAGCTTAGCGCCGGGGAATCAGCCCCAGCATTTT	CASSLAPGNQPQHF	NA	TRBV7-9	TRBJ1-5	NA
TGTGCCAGCAGCTTAGGGCGGCGGAACCAAGAGACCCAGTACTTC	CASSLGRRNQETQYF	NA	TRBV7-8	TRBJ2-5	NA
TGTGCCATCAGTGAGTTGGGGAGGACTGAAGCTTTCTTT	CAISELGRTEAFF	NA	TRBV10-3	TRBJ1-1	NA
TGCGCCAGCAGGCCGGGGGACTATGGCTACACCTTC	CASRPGDYGYTF	NA	TRBV5-1	TRBJ1-2	NA
TGTGCCACCAGTGATCCTAGCGGGGGGTCCGATAGCTCCTACAATGAGCAGTTCTTC	CATSDPSGGSDSSYNEQFF	TRBD2	TRBV24-1	TRBJ2-1	NA
TGTGCCAGCAGTATCAGGAATGAAAAACTGTTTTTT	CASSIRNEKLFF	NA	TRBV12-3/TRBV12-4	TRBJ1-4	NA
TGTGCCAGCAGCTTATCTAGCGGGGGTGACACGCAGTATTTT	CASSLSSGGDTQYF	TRBD2	TRBV11-3	TRBJ2-3	NA
TGTGCCAGTAGTATAGGCGGGGGCACAGATACGCAGTATTTT	CASSIGGGTDTQYF	NA	TRBV19	TRBJ2-3	few
TGTGCCTGGACGGCACAGCAGAACACTGAAGCTTTCTTT	CAWTAQQNTEAFF	NA	TRBV30	TRBJ1-1	NA
TGTGCCAGCAGGACAGAAATCCAGCCCCAGCATTTT	CASRTEIQPQHF	NA	TRBV2	TRBJ1-5	NA
TGTGCCAGCCATGAGGACAGGGGGGGCTATGGCTACACCTTC	CASHEDRGGYGYTF	TRBD1	TRBV6-6	TRBJ1-2	NA
TGTGCCAGCAGCCTGGACAGGGGAAGGGATCAGCCCCAGCATTTT	CASSLDRGRDQPQHF	TRBD1	TRBV7-2	TRBJ1-5	NA
TGTGCCATCACAGGGGGCCTACTACAGCCCCAGCATTTT	CAITGGLLQPQHF	TRBD1	TRBV10-3	TRBJ1-5	once
TGCGCCAGCACAGAGAACACCGGGGAGCTGTTTTTT	CASTENTGELFF	NA	TRBV5-1	TRBJ2-2	NA
TGTGCCATCACTGGGACATATGACAATGAGCAGTTCTTC	CAITGTYDNEQFF	NA	TRBV10-3	TRBJ2-1	NA
TGTGCCAGCAGTGAATGGTCGCGCACCGGGGAGCTGTTTTTT	CASSEWSRTGELFF	NA	TRBV25-1	TRBJ2-2	NA
TGTGCCAGCAGCTTTGGGAGGAATAATTCACCCCTCCACTTT	CASSFGRNNSPLHF	NA	TRBV11-2	TRBJ1-6	few
TGTGCCTGGACACGACAGCACATGAACACTGAAGCTTTCTTT	CAWTRQHMNTEAFF	NA	TRBV30	TRBJ1-1	NA
TGTGCCAGCAGTTACGCCAGGGGGCGAGGCGATGGCTACACCTTC	CASSYARGRGDGYTF	TRBD1	TRBV6-5	TRBJ1-2	few
TGCGCCAGCAGTCCGGGGGGCTGTGGCACAGATACGCAGTATTTT	CASSPGGCGTDTQYF	NA	TRBV23-1	TRBJ2-3	NA
TGTGCCAGCTGGACAGATTACAATGAGCAGTTCTTC	CASWTDYNEQFF	NA	TRBV28	TRBJ2-1	NA
TGTGCCAGCAGTCCAAGCGGGGGGAAGACAGATACGCAGTATTTT	CASSPSGGKTDTQYF	TRBD2	TRBV6-5	TRBJ2-3	NA
TGTGCCAGCAGCAAACAGACAGGGAGTGGCTACACCTTC	CASSKQTGSGYTF	TRBD1	TRBV11-2	TRBJ1-2	NA
TGTGCCAGTAGTATGACAGGGGGCTGGGGCACTGAAGCTTTCTTT	CASSMTGGWGTEAFF	TRBD1	TRBV19	TRBJ1-1	NA
TGCGCCAGCAGCGCCGGGACAGGGGTTGGCTACACCTTC	CASSAGTGVGYTF	TRBD1	TRBV5-1	TRBJ1-2	NA
TGCAGCGTGGACTCCCCCAGCACAGATACGCAGTATTTT	CSVDSPSTDTQYF	NA	TRBV29-1	TRBJ2-3	NA
TGTGCCAGCAGTGGGGGACAGGGATTCAATCAGCCCCAGCATTTT	CASSGGQGFNQPQHF	TRBD1	TRBV28	TRBJ1-5	NA
TGTGCCAGCAGCTTACCGCGGGGGGGTCAAACTAGCACAGATACGCAGTATTTT	CASSLPRGGQTSTDTQYF	TRBD2	TRBV7-9	TRBJ2-3	NA